The 8 T cell receptor beta chains listed next were all sequenced from one sample in a study of blood T cells in healthy people across ages (dated by TCRdb to 2013 to 2016). The library came from 5' RACE. TCRdb names Illumina HiSeq 2500 as the instrument used. A second PCR of about 6 to 11 cycles was performed with a sample-barcoded 5' primer and a J-beta primer mix. The public reads were run again by TCRdb, first through fastp at Q25 and then through MiXCR, and only productive beta chains were kept. Rows with one shared CDR3 protein collapse into an entry with the most common genes and DNA. In this sample the table shows 1.5 million to 1.9 million distinct CDR3 sequences, roughly 43% of which occur a single time. The top ten clones comprise just over 4% of the sample. Material for sequencing was blood. These receptors originate from a woman aged 18 to 35 in good health.

This clonotype was seen just once. The chain uses TRBV6-5 and TRBJ2-1; D possibly corresponds to TRBD1 (6 bases). Trimming took off 0 bases at V and 10 bases at J, with 16 bases between the two ends. The CDR3 is made up of 15 amino acids. Germline V CDR1 and CDR2: MNHEY, SVGAGI. The CDR3 nucleotides are TGTGCCAGCAGTTACTCGACAGGCCGCAACCACGAGCAGTTCTTC. Translation gives CASSYSTGRNHEQFF.

This clonotype turned up a few times. V and J are TRBV2 and TRBJ1-1; D not resolved. This CDR3 region has 14 residues. Between the trimmed V and J ends, which lost 0 bases and 1 base, there was a span of 6 bases. Germline loops: CDR1 SNHLY, CDR2 FYNNEI. CDR3 loop: CASSEAPENTEAFF. CDR3 DNA: TGTGCCAGCAGTGAAGCCCCAGAGAACACTGAAGCTTTCTTT.

The chain has TRBV4-1 and TRBJ2-5, with 8 bases that match TRBD1. CDR3 length: 15 amino acids. Germline CDR1 and CDR2: MGHRA and YSYEKL. The junction had 13 bases not matched to a gene; V was cut back by 2 bases and J by 11 bases. CDR3 sequence reads: CASSQLGTGVNEQYF. For the CDR3, the DNA is TGCGCCAGCAGCCAATTAGGGACAGGAGTCAATGAGCAGTACTTC.

The chain couples TRBV12-3 or TRBV12-4 to TRBJ1-4, with D perhaps TRBD1 (6 bases). The V end was cut by 1 base, the J end by 7 bases, with 19 bases between. The CDR3 sequence is 17 residues long. CDR3 sequence reads: CASSLGGWGQPFEKLFF. The DNA for the CDR3 is TGTGCCAGCAGTTTAGGGGGATGGGGGCAACCTTTTGAAAAACTGTTTTTT.

The rearrangement links TRBV11-2 to TRBJ2-1; 9 nucleotides line up with TRBD2. TRBJ2-7 explains the end of the DNA better; the J call may be wrong. There are 18 residues in the CDR3. CDR1 SGHAT and CDR2 FQNNGV come from the germline V gene. CDR3 coding DNA: TGTGCCAGCAGCTTTCGAGAAACCCACGGGACTAGCTGGTACGAGCAGTACTTC. This sequence encodes CASSFRETHGTSWYEQYF.

The J gene is TRBJ2-1, the V gene TRBV5-1; TRBD2 agrees at 11 bases. V dropped 5 bases and J dropped 5; count of bases not matched to a gene: 9. CDR3 length equals 16 residues. Germline CDR1 and CDR2: SGHRS and YFSETQ. The CDR3 DNA sequence: TGCGCCAGCAGACCTTTAGCGGGGGGGCCGAACAATGAGCAGTTCTTC. Its protein product is CASRPLAGGPNNEQFF. Filled out from reference TRBV5-1 and TRBJ2-1, the complete variable domain reads KAGVTQTPRYLIKTRGQQVTLSCSPISGHRSVSWYQQTPGQGLQFLFEYFSETQRNKGNFPGRFSGRQFSNSRSEMNVSTLELGDSALYLCASRPLAGGPNNEQFFGPGTRLTVL.

The chain employs TRBV4-3 and TRBJ1-5; D gene unclear. Germline values: CDR1 LGHNA, CDR2 YSLEER. Trimming stripped 0 bases from V and 1 base from J, with 10 bases between. CDR3 size: 16 residues. The CDR3 is CASSQDSVDSNQPQHF. The CDR3 DNA sequence: TGCGCCAGCAGCCAAGATTCTGTGGACAGCAATCAGCCCCAGCATTTT.

CDR3: CASSQLAGAEYNEQFF. The CDR3, as DNA: TGTGCCAGCAGTCAACTAGCGGGGGCCGAATACAATGAGCAGTTCTTC. The chain joins TRBV2 to TRBJ2-1, with 11 bases aligning to TRBD2. V lost 5 bases, J lost 4 bases, and 7 bases stayed unmatched. Per the germline V gene, CDR1 is SNHLY and CDR2 is FYNNEI. The CDR3 has 16 residues.